These T cell receptor beta chains were read from a single sample in a study of Ad26.COV2.S vaccination and SARS-CoV-2 variants. Clones were sequenced by immunoSEQ multiplex PCR, and TCRdb holds only the in-frame ones, with some missing. The data show around 320,000 clones, with 86% seen just once and 1.5% to 2.5% held by the top ten. Sequenced here: peripheral blood, sampled in a trial of Ad26.COV2.S vaccine versus placebo. These TCRs come from a person between 18 and 65 years old who received the Ad26.COV2.S COVID-19 vaccine or a placebo. Both conserved end residues are part of each CDR3.

J gene: TRBJ2-1; V gene: TRBV18; CDR3 protein: CASSPGQYNEQFF
J gene: TRBJ1-2; V gene: TRBV3-1/TRBV3-2; CDR3 protein: CASSQGKQSTYGYTF
J gene: TRBJ2-2; V gene: TRBV6-4; CDR3 protein: CASSKRGGRGTGELFF
J gene: TRBJ2-5; V gene: TRBV5-1; CDR3 protein: CASSLQRSQETQYF
J gene: TRBJ2-5; V gene: TRBV20-1; CDR3 protein: CSASGLAETQYF
J gene: TRBJ1-5; V gene: TRBV6-1; CDR3 protein: CASSATGGAGNQPQHF
J gene: TRBJ1-2; V gene: TRBV19; CDR3 protein: CASSAPGYYGYTF
J gene: TRBJ2-5; V gene: TRBV11-2; CDR3 protein: CASSLGIWETQYF
J gene: TRBJ2-1; V gene: TRBV6-2/TRBV6-3; CDR3 protein: CASSYDSGGAYEQFF
J gene: TRBJ2-1; V gene: TRBV4-3; CDR3 protein: CASSQEGTRGDYNEQFF
J gene: TRBJ2-1; V gene: TRBV30; CDR3 protein: CAWARRRTSYNEQFF
J gene: TRBJ2-3; V gene: TRBV4-1; CDR3 protein: CASSQVPASTDTQYF
J gene: TRBJ1-5; V gene: TRBV3-1/TRBV3-2; CDR3 protein: CASSPSGSQPQHF
J gene: TRBJ2-5; V gene: TRBV11-2; CDR3 protein: CASSLLGETQYF
J gene: TRBJ1-1; V gene: TRBV7-2; CDR3 protein: CASSVHRVNTEAFF
J gene: TRBJ1-2; V gene: TRBV19; CDR3 protein: CASSFGDRWGYTF
J gene: TRBJ2-7; V gene: TRBV7-6; CDR3 protein: CASSLHGGYEQYF
J gene: TRBJ2-1; V gene: TRBV5-6; CDR3 protein: CASSSTSAYNEQFF
J gene: TRBJ1-2; V gene: TRBV7-2; CDR3 protein: CASSFRQGEGYTF
J gene: TRBJ2-2; V gene: TRBV4-2; CDR3 protein: CASSQVEGNTGELFF
J gene: TRBJ2-2; V gene: TRBV5-6; CDR3 protein: CASSSLDGAGYGELFF
J gene: TRBJ2-7; V gene: TRBV2; CDR3 protein: CASTNKDRAGEQYF
J gene: TRBJ1-4; V gene: TRBV5-1; CDR3 protein: CASSLSTATNEKLFF
J gene: TRBJ1-6; V gene: TRBV2; CDR3 protein: CAMRGFNSPLHF
J gene: TRBJ1-3; V gene: TRBV15; CDR3 protein: CATSGTRSSGNTIYF
J gene: TRBJ1-4; V gene: TRBV2; CDR3 protein: CASSELMAGAFEKLFF
J gene: TRBJ1-5; V gene: TRBV7-8; CDR3 protein: CASSRKTEGFFHGTPKGNQPQHF
J gene: TRBJ2-7; V gene: TRBV13; CDR3 protein: CASSLLLAGGPGEQYF
J gene: TRBJ2-2; V gene: TRBV4-3; CDR3 protein: CASSQPTGTNTGELFF
J gene: TRBJ1-5; V gene: TRBV5-6; CDR3 protein: CASSLGRGAQPQHF
J gene: TRBJ2-3; V gene: TRBV5-1; CDR3 protein: CASSLTVDTQYF
J gene: TRBJ1-5; V gene: TRBV6-4; CDR3 protein: CASSDETGDNQPQHF
J gene: TRBJ2-1; V gene: TRBV7-9; CDR3 protein: CASSFRLTGVSYNEQFF
J gene: TRBJ2-1; V gene: TRBV15; CDR3 protein: CATSRPSDRGHIEQFF
J gene: TRBJ1-4; V gene: TRBV9; CDR3 protein: CASSADRGATNEKLFF
J gene: TRBJ2-7; V gene: TRBV6-5; CDR3 protein: CASSYSRGGYEQYF
J gene: TRBJ2-5; V gene: TRBV7-8; CDR3 protein: CASSLIVRETQYF
J gene: TRBJ2-3; V gene: TRBV5-5; CDR3 protein: CASSSQRGFTSSTDTQYF
J gene: TRBJ2-7; V gene: TRBV7-3; CDR3 protein: CASSLAGRGEQYF
J gene: TRBJ1-2; V gene: TRBV4-3; CDR3 protein: CASSQDHGRRLSNYGYTF
J gene: TRBJ2-2; V gene: TRBV30; CDR3 protein: CAWSTGLGDTGELFF
J gene: TRBJ2-2; V gene: TRBV5-1; CDR3 protein: CASSEPTGELFF
J gene: TRBJ1-1; V gene: TRBV29-1; CDR3 protein: CSVASRLWNTEAFF
J gene: TRBJ1-1; V gene: TRBV7-9; CDR3 protein: CASSHDRETEAFF
J gene: TRBJ1-6; V gene: TRBV5-1; CDR3 protein: CASSLETSSYNSPLHF
J gene: TRBJ2-3; V gene: TRBV7-2; CDR3 protein: CASSPRTLTDTQYF
J gene: TRBJ1-1; V gene: TRBV5-1; CDR3 protein: CASSPDHLTEAFF
J gene: TRBJ2-1; V gene: TRBV5-1; CDR3 protein: CASSPGQGVLNEQFF
J gene: TRBJ1-6; V gene: TRBV4-1; CDR3 protein: CASSQGGRGYSYNSPLHF
J gene: TRBJ2-3; V gene: TRBV7-2; CDR3 protein: CASSLWGLNTDTQYF
J gene: TRBJ2-5; V gene: TRBV27; CDR3 protein: CASSLSLGGLETQYF
J gene: TRBJ1-1; V gene: TRBV18; CDR3 protein: CASSPDSYTEAFF
J gene: TRBJ1-1; V gene: TRBV4-3; CDR3 protein: CASSQGRTDTEAFF
J gene: TRBJ2-3; V gene: TRBV5-4; CDR3 protein: CASTRRRSGDTDTQYF
J gene: TRBJ1-5; V gene: TRBV18; CDR3 protein: CASSPYMTGYNQPQHF
J gene: TRBJ2-3; V gene: TRBV30; CDR3 protein: CAWRGQAGGRDTQYF
J gene: TRBJ1-2; V gene: TRBV7-2; CDR3 protein: CASSLDHRGSWDYGYTF